The clone carrying this TCR beta chain was picked up a small number of times. Regarding time point: pre-sensitization, week 0. Treatment meaning: therapeutic diphenylcyclopropenone sensitization with weekly scalp DPC. These data originate in a study of human T cells and chemical hapten exposure. TCRdb reprocessed the RACE reads with MiXCR, giving one entry per CDR3 protein. The repertoire consists of fewer than 300,000 distinct CDR3 sequences, with about 8.1% occurring once and the leading ten covering 2.3%. Trimming shortened V by 1 base and J by 2 bases, and 7 bases separated the two germline ends. CDR3 length equals 14 residues. Germline loops: CDR1 SGHTA, CDR2 FQGNSA.

The origin of this receptor is a woman in her forties with alopecia areata. Some clones in this sample may be carry-over from other donors' samples. The V and J genes are TRBV7-2 and TRBJ2-3; no reliable D call. The sequencing here drew on whole blood, taken in connection with sensitization to the hapten diphenylcyclopropenone (DPC). CDR3 nucleotide sequence: TGTGCCAGCAGCTTAGACGGACCCACAGATACGCAGTATTTT. This codes for CASSLDGPTDTQYF.